Below are 32 T cell receptor beta chains sequenced from a single sample in a study of shared clonotypes between healthy human individuals. Data came from immunoSEQ multiplex PCR; TCRdb stores just in-frame clones and leaves some out. The sample yields over a million clones, roughly 98.5% seen once. The sequenced sample consisted of naive CD4+ T cells sorted from blood. Noted subset: CD45RA+ positively selected. The source of these receptors is a man aged 25 to 40 in good health.

This clone was picked up one time. This chain joins TRBV28 and TRBJ2-1, with a weak D call TRBD2 (6 bases). This CDR3 region has 16 residues. Per germline, CDR1 MDHEN and CDR2 SYDVKM. V was shortened by 2 bases and J by 5 bases, with 16 bases between the two germline ends. CDR3 protein: CASSLGGSVVNNEQFF. The CDR3 DNA reads as TGTGCCAGCAGTTTAGGGGGGAGCGTGGTTAACAATGAGCAGTTCTTC.

The chain combines TRBV16 with TRBJ2-7; D ambiguous. V was shortened by 0 bases and J by 2 bases, with 11 bases between the two germline ends. The CDR3 loop spans 15 amino acids. CDR1 and CDR2 (germline): KGHSY, FQNENV. Written as DNA, the CDR3 is TGTGCCAGCAGCCAATCGTTAGGCGTTACCTACGAGCAGTACTTC. Protein sequence: CASSQSLGVTYEQYF.

The V gene is TRBV11-3, the J gene TRBJ2-1; no reliable D call. The CDR3 extends over 15 amino acids. Trimming pared 4 bases from V and 2 bases from J, leaving 12 bases between. Germline V gives CDR1 SGHNT, CDR2 YENEEA. CDR3 coding DNA: TGTGCCAGCAGCTCTCGCGCCGGACCCTACAATGAGCAGTTCTTC. Its translation is CASSSRAGPYNEQFF.

This chain uses TRBV29-1 with TRBJ2-2, with 10 bases aligning to TRBD2. The ends lost 7 bases at V and 1 base at J; junction bases unmatched: 6. The CDR3 length is 15 residues. Germline V gives CDR1 SQVTM, CDR2 ANQGSEA. As DNA, the CDR3 is TGCAGCGCACGGCCTAGCGGGGGGAACACCGGGGAGCTGTTTTTT. Translated: CSARPSGGNTGELFF.

This clone showed up just once. The chain joins TRBV5-4 to TRBJ2-7, with 9 bases matching TRBD1. The CDR3 has 15 amino acids. Germline V lookup: CDR1 SGHNT, CDR2 YYREEE (reference sequence). V was clipped by 4 bases and J by 0 bases; unmatched bases: 5. In nucleotides, the CDR3 is TGTGCCAGCAGCCACATGGGACAGGGCTCCTACGAGCAGTACTTC. Amino acids: CASSHMGQGSYEQYF.

For this clone: This sample also contains other DNA sequences that code for the same CDR3. DNA for the CDR3: TGCGCCAGCAGCTTGGATCGAGCCACAGATACGCAGTATTTT. It translates to CASSLDRATDTQYF. V gene TRBV5-1 combines with J gene TRBJ2-3; unclear D gene. Germline V gene sequence: CDR1 SGHRS, CDR2 YFSETQ. The V end was cut by 0 bases, the J end by 2 bases, with 7 bases between. This CDR3 has 14 residues.

The V gene is TRBV21-1, the J gene TRBJ2-5; TRBD1 is the table's D call and was not checked against the DNA. TRBV21-1 is a pseudogene. The CDR3 extends over 16 amino acids. The CDR3 spells CASSKGTGRGQETQYF. The CDR3 nucleotides read TGTGCCAGCAGCAAAGGGACAGGGCGAGGCCAAGAGACCCAGTACTTC.

The rearrangement joins TRBV19 to TRBJ2-1, with TRBD2 identical over 15 bases. Looked up from germline, CDR1 is LNHDA and CDR2 is SQIVND (reference sequence). The CDR3 contains 18 residues. V gave up 2 bases and J gave up 8 bases; unmatched junction bases: 10. CDR3 loop: CASSISPWTSGRAYEQFF. CDR3 nucleotides: TGTGCCAGTAGTATATCCCCCTGGACTAGCGGGAGGGCCTATGAGCAGTTCTTC.

The rearrangement links TRBV19 to TRBJ2-7; D gene uncertain. Deletions cut 4 bases from V and 2 bases from J, with 9 bases between. Per the germline V gene, CDR1 is LNHDA and CDR2 is SQIVND (reference sequence). This CDR3 spans 13 amino acids. The CDR3 sequence is CASSTASAYEQYF. DNA for the CDR3: TGTGCCAGTAGTACCGCATCGGCCTACGAGCAGTACTTC.

The chain carries TRBV1 and TRBJ2-2; the table assigns TRBD1, which was not confirmed against the DNA. TRBV1 is designated a pseudogene. The length of the CDR3 is 15 residues. The CDR3 nucleotides are TGCACCAGCAGCCAGGCCCTGACAGGGCCCGGGGAGCTGTTTTTT. It yields the protein CTSSQALTGPGELFF.

The gene calls are TRBV5-4 and TRBJ2-1; 11 bases map to TRBD2. This CDR3 region has 15 residues. V shed 3 bases, J shed 4 bases, and the junction held 3 bases outside the gene matches. Germline CDR1 reads SGHNT; CDR2 reads YYREEE (reference sequence). This CDR3 reads CASSWGTSGYNEQFF. CDR3 bases: TGTGCCAGCAGCTGGGGGACTAGCGGTTACAATGAGCAGTTCTTC.

The chain links TRBV28 to TRBJ2-3; 12 nucleotides align to TRBD2. Germline V gene lookup returns CDR1 MDHEN and CDR2 SYDVKM. Trimming cost V 4 bases and J 5 bases; bases outside gene matches: 4. CDR3 length: 15 amino acids. Written as DNA, the CDR3 is TGTGCCAGCAGTTCGACTAGCGGGAGTCAAGATACGCAGTATTTT. It translates to CASSSTSGSQDTQYF.

The chain has TRBV28 and TRBJ2-7; 9 bases match TRBD1. This CDR3 region has 15 residues. Germline V gene lookup returns CDR1 MDHEN and CDR2 SYDVKM. With V trimmed by 6 bases and J by 1 base, 7 bases remained unmatched. CDR3 sequence: CASRPDRGGSYEQYF. The DNA of the CDR3 is TGTGCCAGCAGACCCGACAGGGGGGGATCCTACGAGCAGTACTTC.

In regard to this clone: Other DNA sequences of this sample code for an identical CDR3. The rearrangement uses TRBV6-6 and TRBJ2-5; D remains ambiguous. Germline lookup yields CDR1 MNHNY and CDR2 SVGAGI (reference sequence). The V end lost 0 bases, the J end lost 4 bases, and 0 bases lay between the germline ends. This CDR3 region has 11 residues. CDR3 sequence: CASSYSETQYF. CDR3 DNA: TGTGCCAGCAGTTACTCAGAGACCCAGTACTTC.

The rearrangement links TRBV9 to TRBJ2-7; 9 nucleotides align to TRBD1. With 3 bases clipped from V and 5 bases from J, the junction kept 12 bases outside the gene matches. CDR3 length: 16 amino acids. Germline V CDR1 and CDR2: SGDLS, YYNGEE. CDR3 protein: CASSAGSGQGSHEQYF. CDR3 in DNA: TGTGCCAGCAGCGCCGGATCGGGACAGGGTTCCCACGAGCAGTACTTC. Variable domain in full (rest from reference TRBV9 and TRBJ2-7): DSGVTQTPKHLITATGQRVTLRCSPRSGDLSVYWYQQSLDQGLQFLIQYYNGEERAKGNILERFSAQQFPDLHSELNLSSLELGDSALYFCASSAGSGQGSHEQYFGPGTRLTVT.

This clone was detected a few times. The V call is TRBV5-1, the J call TRBJ2-3; no definite D call. The CDR3 spans 14 residues. V lost 6 bases to trimming and J lost 0 bases, with 11 bases between them. CDR1 is SGHRS, CDR2 YFSETQ, per germline. CDR3 sequence reads: CASNVGFSTDTQYF. CDR3 nucleotide sequence: TGCGCCAGCAATGTGGGGTTTAGCACAGATACGCAGTATTTT.

The chain couples TRBV7-6 to TRBJ2-1, with D unclear. Trimming took off 1 base at V and 9 bases at J, with 19 bases between the two ends. The CDR3 is 16 amino acids. Looked up from germline, CDR1 is SGHVS and CDR2 is FNYEAQ. The CDR3 reads CASSLEGRVASGEQFF. The CDR3 DNA reads as TGTGCCAGCAGCTTAGAGGGCCGGGTGGCTTCAGGTGAGCAGTTCTTC.

The V call is TRBV28, the J call TRBJ2-7; the D gene is possibly TRBD1 (6 bases). Trimming took off 6 bases at V and 3 bases at J, with 15 bases between the two ends. This CDR3 contains 14 residues. Looked up from germline, CDR1 is MDHEN and CDR2 is SYDVKM. The CDR3 DNA is TGTGCCAGCAGCCCCACAGGGAGTAACTACGAGCAGTACTTC. This translates into CASSPTGSNYEQYF.

On this clone itself: At the DNA level, this CDR3 is encoded by other sequences in the same sample as well. The chain employs TRBV4-3 and TRBJ2-5, with TRBD2 matching over 10 bases. J was trimmed by 4 bases and V by 1 base; bases with no gene match: 0. CDR3 length: 14 residues. CDR1 is LGHNA and CDR2 is YSLEER in the germline V gene. The CDR3 region is CASSQVAGGETQYF. CDR3 bases: TGCGCCAGCAGCCAAGTAGCGGGAGGAGAGACCCAGTACTTC.

CDR3 DNA: TGTGCCAGCAGCCCACACAGCGGCCAAGAGACCCAGTACTTC. Its translation is CASSPHSGQETQYF. The genes are TRBV7-3 and TRBJ2-5; the D gene is possibly TRBD2 (5 bases). Trimming took 5 bases from V and 1 from J, leaving 11 bases between them. The length of the CDR3 is 14 residues. In germline, CDR1 is SGHTA, CDR2 FQGTGA.

In DNA, the CDR3 is TGTGCCAGCAGTTATACAGGGGATCAGCCCCAGCATTTT. As protein: CASSYTGDQPQHF. V gene TRBV5-5 combines with J gene TRBJ1-5, with TRBD1 identical over 7 bases. With 5 bases clipped from V and 5 bases from J, the junction kept 4 bases outside the gene matches. Germline assignment: CDR1 SGHKS and CDR2 YYEKEE (reference sequence). The CDR3 totals 13 residues.

As regards this clone: Germline is not matched at one junction end, which may reflect a read error. The rearrangement links TRBV7-9 to TRBJ2-3, with TRBD2 identical over 10 bases. Germline V gene lookup returns CDR1 SEHNR and CDR2 FQNEAQ (reference sequence). The CDR3 has 14 residues. The CDR3 region has the DNA TGTGCCAGCAGCTTAGCGCCGGGGGCTAGCGGGAGTCTTTTT. It encodes CASSLAPGASGSLF.

The V gene is TRBV6-6, the J gene TRBJ2-3; 7 bases fit TRBD2. J gave up 2 bases and V 2 bases, and 7 bases lay outside the gene matches. The CDR3 loop spans 16 amino acids. Germline V gives CDR1 MNHNY, CDR2 SVGAGI (reference sequence). For the CDR3, the DNA is TGTGCCAGCAGTTACGGCGGTACTAGCGTCACAGATACGCAGTATTTT. This translates into CASSYGGTSVTDTQYF.

The rearrangement links TRBV6-5 to TRBJ2-5, with TRBD2 matching over 7 bases. The length of the CDR3 is 14 residues. Germline assignment: CDR1 MNHEY and CDR2 SVGAGI. The V segment lost 5 bases and the J segment 5 bases; nucleotides outside the gene matches: 8. The CDR3 nucleotides read TGTGCCAGCAGTGTGGGGGGGTTGACGGAGACCCAGTACTTC. Translation: CASSVGGLTETQYF.

The V gene is TRBV6-5, the J gene TRBJ2-7; maybe TRBD2 (5 bases). V was pared by 6 bases and J by 5 bases, with 11 bases between. CDR1 and CDR2 (germline): MNHEY, SVGAGI. CDR3 size: 12 residues. The chain's CDR3 is CASRSLGDEQYF. In nucleotides, the CDR3 is TGTGCCAGCAGATCCCTCGGGGACGAGCAGTACTTC.

In this sample, this clone turned up once. The chain is built from TRBV6-4 and TRBJ2-1; the match to TRBD1 covers 9 bases. Losses at the gene ends were 5 bases for V and 12 bases for J; bases not matched to a gene: 8. Germline CDR1 reads MRHNA; CDR2 reads SNTAGT. CDR3 length: 13 amino acids. CDR3 in DNA: TGTGCCAGCAGTACGGACAGGGGCGAAGGGCAGTTCTTC. Its protein product is CASSTDRGEGQFF.

The chain employs TRBV6-4 and TRBJ2-2; 7 bases fit TRBD2. CDR1 MRHNA and CDR2 SNTAGT come from the germline V gene. The CDR3 sequence is 13 residues long. The junction had 1 base not matched to a gene; V was cut back by 4 bases and J by 5 bases. The CDR3 sequence: CASSGGLTGELFF. In DNA form, the CDR3 reads TGTGCCAGCAGTGGGGGACTAACCGGGGAGCTGTTTTTT.

V and J are TRBV5-5 and TRBJ1-2; 7 bases are a match to TRBD1. Germline lookup yields CDR1 SGHKS and CDR2 YYEKEE (reference sequence). This CDR3 region has 13 residues. J lost 8 bases, V lost 7 bases, and 11 bases had no gene match. CDR3 sequence (DNA): TGTGCCAGCGTCCGACAGGGCGGTTTCGGCTACACCTTC. It is translated as CASVRQGGFGYTF.

CDR3 sequence reads: CASSLGLAGPYYEQYF. The CDR3 DNA is TGCGCCAGCAGCTTGGGACTAGCGGGACCATACTACGAGCAGTACTTC. V usage is TRBV5-1 and J usage is TRBJ2-7; 11 positions agree with TRBD2. V gave up 0 bases and J gave up 3 bases; unmatched junction bases: 5. The CDR3 contains 16 residues. Per germline, CDR1 SGHRS and CDR2 YFSETQ.

This clone turned up a few times. This chain links TRBV6-5 with TRBJ2-7; 11 nucleotides agree with TRBD2. Per germline, CDR1 MNHEY and CDR2 SVGAGI. Trimming took 8 bases from V and 6 from J; bases not matched to a gene: 12. The CDR3 sequence is 15 residues long. In DNA form, the CDR3 reads TGTGCCAGCGGCAGCAATAGCGGGAGGGCCTCCGAGCAGTACTTC. This gives the protein CASGSNSGRASEQYF.

The J gene is TRBJ2-1, the V gene TRBV9; TRBD2 is a possible D gene (5 bases). V lost 0 bases to trimming and J lost 6 bases, with 13 bases between them. This CDR3 has 15 residues. Germline V gene data show CDR1 as SGDLS and CDR2 as YYNGEE. CDR3 sequence (DNA): TGTGCCAGCAGCGTAGTAGGACTTAACCCCAATGAGCAGTTCTTC. This codes for CASSVVGLNPNEQFF.

This rearrangement joins TRBV7-2 to TRBJ2-2, with 9 bases matching TRBD1. With 4 bases clipped from V and 4 bases from J, the junction kept 4 bases outside the gene matches. The V gene's germline CDR1 is SGHTA and CDR2 FQGNSA. This CDR3 has 15 residues. DNA of the CDR3: TGTGCCAGCAGCTCGGGACAGGGAGGCACCGGGGAGCTGTTTTTT. Amino acids: CASSSGQGGTGELFF.